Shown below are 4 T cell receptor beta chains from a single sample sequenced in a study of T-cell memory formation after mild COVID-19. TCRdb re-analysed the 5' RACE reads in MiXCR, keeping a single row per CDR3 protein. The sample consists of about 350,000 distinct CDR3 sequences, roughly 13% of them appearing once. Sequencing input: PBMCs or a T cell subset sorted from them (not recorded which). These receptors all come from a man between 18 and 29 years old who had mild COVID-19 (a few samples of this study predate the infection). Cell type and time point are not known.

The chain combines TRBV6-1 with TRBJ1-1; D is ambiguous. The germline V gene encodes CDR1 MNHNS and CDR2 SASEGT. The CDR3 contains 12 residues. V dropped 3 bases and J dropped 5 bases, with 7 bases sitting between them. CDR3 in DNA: TGTGCCAGCAGTGACTGGAGAACTGAAGCTTTCTTT. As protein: CASSDWRTEAFF.

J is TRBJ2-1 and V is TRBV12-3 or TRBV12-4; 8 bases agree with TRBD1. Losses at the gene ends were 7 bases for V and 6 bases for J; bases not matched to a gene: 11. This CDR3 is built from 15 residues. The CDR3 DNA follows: TGTGCCAGCAAGAAGGTAGGGACAGGCTTCAATGAGCAGTTCTTC. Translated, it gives CASKKVGTGFNEQFF.

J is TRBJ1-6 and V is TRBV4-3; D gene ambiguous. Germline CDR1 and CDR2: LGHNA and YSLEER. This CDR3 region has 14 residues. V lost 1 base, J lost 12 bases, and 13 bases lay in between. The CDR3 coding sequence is TGCGCCAGCAGCCAAGCCCAGGTGGTTGGACCCCTCCACTTT. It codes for CASSQAQVVGPLHF.

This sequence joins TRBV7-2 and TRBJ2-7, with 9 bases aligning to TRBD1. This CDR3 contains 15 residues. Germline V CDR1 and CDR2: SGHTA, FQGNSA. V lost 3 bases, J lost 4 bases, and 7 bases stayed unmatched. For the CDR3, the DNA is TGTGCCAGCAGCTTGGGGACAGGGAAAGGTTACGAGCAGTACTTC. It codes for CASSLGTGKGYEQYF. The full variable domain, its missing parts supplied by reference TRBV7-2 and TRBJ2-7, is GAGVSQSPSNKVTEKGKDVELRCDPISGHTALYWYRQSLGQGLEFLIYFQGNSAPDKSGLPSDRFSAERTGGSVSTLTIQRTQQEDSAVYLCASSLGTGKGYEQYFGPGTRLTVT.